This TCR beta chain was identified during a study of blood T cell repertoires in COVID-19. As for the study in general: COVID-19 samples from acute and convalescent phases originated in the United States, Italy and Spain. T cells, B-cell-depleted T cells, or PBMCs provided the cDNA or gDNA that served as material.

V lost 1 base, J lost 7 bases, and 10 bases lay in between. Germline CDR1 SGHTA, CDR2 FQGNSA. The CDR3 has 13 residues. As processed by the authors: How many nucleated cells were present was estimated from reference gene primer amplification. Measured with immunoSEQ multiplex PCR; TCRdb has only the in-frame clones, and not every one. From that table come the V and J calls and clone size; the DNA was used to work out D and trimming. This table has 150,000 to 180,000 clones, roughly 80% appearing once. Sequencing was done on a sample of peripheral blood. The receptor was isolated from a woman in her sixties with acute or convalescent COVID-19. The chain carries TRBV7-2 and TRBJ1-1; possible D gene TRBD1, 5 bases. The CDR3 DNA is TGTGCCAGCAGCTTAGGGGGCTGGGTTGAAGCTTTCTTT. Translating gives CASSLGGWVEAFF. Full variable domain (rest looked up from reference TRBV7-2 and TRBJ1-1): GAGVSQSPSNKVTEKGKDVELRCDPISGHTALYWYRQSLGQGLEFLIYFQGNSAPDKSGLPSDRFSAERTGGSVSTLTIQRTQQEDSAVYLCASSLGGWVEAFFGQGTRLTVV.